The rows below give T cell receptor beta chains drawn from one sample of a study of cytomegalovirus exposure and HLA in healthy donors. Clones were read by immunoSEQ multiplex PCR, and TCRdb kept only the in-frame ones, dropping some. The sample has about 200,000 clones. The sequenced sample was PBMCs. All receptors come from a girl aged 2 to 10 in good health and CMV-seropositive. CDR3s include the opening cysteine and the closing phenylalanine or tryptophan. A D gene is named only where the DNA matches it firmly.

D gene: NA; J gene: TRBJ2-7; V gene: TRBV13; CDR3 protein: CASSPPLAGTQHSYEQYF
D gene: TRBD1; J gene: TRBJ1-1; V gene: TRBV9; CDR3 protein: CASSAHTGGRGNTEAFF
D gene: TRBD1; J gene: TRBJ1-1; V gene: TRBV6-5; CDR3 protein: CASSHTGGLNTEAFF
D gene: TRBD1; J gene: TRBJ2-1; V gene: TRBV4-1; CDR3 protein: CASSLLTGTGVYNEQFF
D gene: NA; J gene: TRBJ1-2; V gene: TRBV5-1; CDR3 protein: CASSLALVYGYTF
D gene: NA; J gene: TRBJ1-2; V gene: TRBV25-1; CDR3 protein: CASSDTDGYTF
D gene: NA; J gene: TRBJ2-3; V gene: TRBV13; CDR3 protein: CASSLNPDTQYF
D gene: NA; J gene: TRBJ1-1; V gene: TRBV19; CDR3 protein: CASMVGGTNTEAFF
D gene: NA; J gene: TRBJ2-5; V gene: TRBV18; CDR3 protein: CASSATSTSETQYF
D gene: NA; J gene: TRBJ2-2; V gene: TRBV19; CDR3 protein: CASDPGGVITGELFF
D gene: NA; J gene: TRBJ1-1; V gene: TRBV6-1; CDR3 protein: CASGRMGTEAFF
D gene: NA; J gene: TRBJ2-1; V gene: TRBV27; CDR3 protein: CASSLLGVFSLVGEQFF
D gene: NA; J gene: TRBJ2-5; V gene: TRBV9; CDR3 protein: CASTPSQAGPIPNF
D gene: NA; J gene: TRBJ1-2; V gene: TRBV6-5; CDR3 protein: CASSPDRRKYGYTF
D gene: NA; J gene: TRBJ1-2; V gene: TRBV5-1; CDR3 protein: CASSSEHPPHSSGYTF
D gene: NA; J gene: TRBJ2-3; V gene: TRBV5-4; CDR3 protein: CASSAPQFGGGTDTQYF
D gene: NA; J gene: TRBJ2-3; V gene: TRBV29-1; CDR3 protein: CSVASCRELDTDTQYF